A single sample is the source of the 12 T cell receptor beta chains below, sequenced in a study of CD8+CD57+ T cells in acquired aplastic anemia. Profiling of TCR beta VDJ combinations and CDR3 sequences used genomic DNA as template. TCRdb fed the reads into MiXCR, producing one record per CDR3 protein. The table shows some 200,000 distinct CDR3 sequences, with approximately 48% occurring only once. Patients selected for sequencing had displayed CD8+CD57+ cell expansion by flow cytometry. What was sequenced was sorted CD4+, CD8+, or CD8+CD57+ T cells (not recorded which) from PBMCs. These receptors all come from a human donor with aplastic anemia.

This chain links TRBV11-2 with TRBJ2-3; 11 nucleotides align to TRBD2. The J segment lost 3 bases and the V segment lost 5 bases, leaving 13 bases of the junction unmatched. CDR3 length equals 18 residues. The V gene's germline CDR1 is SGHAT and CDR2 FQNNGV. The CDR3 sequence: CASSSGGLTSGRTDTQYF. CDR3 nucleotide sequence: TGTGCCAGCAGCAGCGGAGGGCTTACTAGCGGGAGAACAGATACGCAGTATTTT.

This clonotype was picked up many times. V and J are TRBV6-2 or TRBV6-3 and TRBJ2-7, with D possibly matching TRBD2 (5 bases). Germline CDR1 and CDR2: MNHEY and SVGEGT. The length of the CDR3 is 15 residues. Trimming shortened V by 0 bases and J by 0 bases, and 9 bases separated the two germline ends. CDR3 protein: CASSYSIEGSYEQYF. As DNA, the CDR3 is TGTGCCAGCAGTTACTCGATCGAGGGCTCCTACGAGCAGTACTTC.

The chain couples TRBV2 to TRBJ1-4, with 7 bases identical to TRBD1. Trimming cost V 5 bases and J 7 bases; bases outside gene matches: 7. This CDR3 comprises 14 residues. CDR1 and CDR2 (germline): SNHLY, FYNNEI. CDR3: CASSPGGAGEKLFF. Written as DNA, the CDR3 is TGTGCCAGCAGTCCAGGGGGGGCGGGTGAAAAACTGTTTTTT.

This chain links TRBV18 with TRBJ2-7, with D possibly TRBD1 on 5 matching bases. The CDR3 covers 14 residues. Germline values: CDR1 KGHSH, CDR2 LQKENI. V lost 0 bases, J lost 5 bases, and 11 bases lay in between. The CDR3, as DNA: TGTGCCAGCTCACCACCTTCAGGGAAGAACGAGCAGTACTTC. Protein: CASSPPSGKNEQYF.

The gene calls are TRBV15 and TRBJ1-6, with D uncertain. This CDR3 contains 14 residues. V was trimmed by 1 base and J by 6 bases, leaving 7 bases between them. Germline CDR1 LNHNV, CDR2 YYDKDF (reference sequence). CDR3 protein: CATSRVQSNSPLHF. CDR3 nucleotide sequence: TGTGCCACCAGCAGAGTACAGTCTAATTCACCCCTCCACTTT.

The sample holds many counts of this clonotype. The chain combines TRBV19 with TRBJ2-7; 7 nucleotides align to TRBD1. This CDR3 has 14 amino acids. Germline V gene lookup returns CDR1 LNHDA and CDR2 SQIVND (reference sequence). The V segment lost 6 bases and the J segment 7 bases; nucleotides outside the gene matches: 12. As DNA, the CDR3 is TGTGCCAGTAGCTCGACAGGGAATAAGGGGGAGCAGTACTTC. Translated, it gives CASSSTGNKGEQYF.

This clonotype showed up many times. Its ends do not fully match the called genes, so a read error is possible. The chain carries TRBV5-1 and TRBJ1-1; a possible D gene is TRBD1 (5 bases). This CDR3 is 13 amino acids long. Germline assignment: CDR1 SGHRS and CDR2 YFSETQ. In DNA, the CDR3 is TGTGCCAGCAGCGCCGGGGCCAACACTGAAGCTTTCTTT. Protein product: CASSAGANTEAFF. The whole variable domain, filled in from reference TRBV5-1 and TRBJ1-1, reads KAGVTQTPRYLIKTRGQQVTLSCSPISGHRSVSWYQQTPGQGLQFLFEYFSETQRNKGNFPGRFSGRQFSNSRSEMNVSTLELGDSALYLCASSAGANTEAFFGQGTRLTVV.

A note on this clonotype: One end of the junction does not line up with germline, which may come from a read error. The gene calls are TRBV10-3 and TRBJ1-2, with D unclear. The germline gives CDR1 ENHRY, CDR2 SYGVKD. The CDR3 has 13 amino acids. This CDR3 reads CSVNRAPGSGYTF. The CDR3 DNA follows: TGCAGTGTCAACCGGGCCCCAGGATCTGGCTACACCTTC.

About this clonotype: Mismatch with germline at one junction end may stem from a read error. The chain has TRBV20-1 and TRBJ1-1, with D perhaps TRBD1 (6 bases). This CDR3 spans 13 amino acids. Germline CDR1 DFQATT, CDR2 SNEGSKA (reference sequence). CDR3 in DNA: TGCAGTGCTACCGTAATGGGGGACACTAAAGCTTCCTTT. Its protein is CSATVMGDTKASF.

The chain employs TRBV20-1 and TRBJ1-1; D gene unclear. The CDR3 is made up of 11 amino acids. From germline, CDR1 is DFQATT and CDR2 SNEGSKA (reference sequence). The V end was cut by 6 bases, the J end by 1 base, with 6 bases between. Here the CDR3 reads CSAGRNTEAFF. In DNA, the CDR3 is TGCAGTGCCGGAAGGAACACTGAAGCTTTCTTT.

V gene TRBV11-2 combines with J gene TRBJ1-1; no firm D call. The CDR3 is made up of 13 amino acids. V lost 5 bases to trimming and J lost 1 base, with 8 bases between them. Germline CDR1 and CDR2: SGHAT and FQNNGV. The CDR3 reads CASSQHQNTEAFF. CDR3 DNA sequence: TGTGCCAGCAGCCAACACCAGAACACTGAAGCTTTCTTT.

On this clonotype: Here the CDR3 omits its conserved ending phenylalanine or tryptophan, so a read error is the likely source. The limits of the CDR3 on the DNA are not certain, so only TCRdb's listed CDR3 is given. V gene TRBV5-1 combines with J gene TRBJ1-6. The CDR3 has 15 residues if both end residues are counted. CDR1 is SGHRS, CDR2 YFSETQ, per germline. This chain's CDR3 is CASSSPGHQFVTGTS.